This T cell receptor beta chain was captured by sequencing in a study of blood T cell repertoires in COVID-19. Study overall: The United States, Italy and Spain were the sources of the acute and convalescent COVID-19 samples.

The ends were cut back, 4 bases at V and 6 bases at J, with 9 bases in the middle. This CDR3 spans 12 amino acids. Germline assignment: CDR1 SNHLY and CDR2 FYNNEI. This clone was seen a few times. The study assigned cohorts using participant-reported clinical history. For recovered donors of Cohort 3, there were two negative PCRs, clearance, or symptom resolution. In the study's own analysis: Estimated nucleated cell counts came from reference gene primer amplification. Sequenced by immunoSEQ multiplex PCR; TCRdb stores in-frame clones only, minus some. V, J and clone size are taken as reported in that table, and D and trimming were inferred from the DNA itself. Of roughly 360,000 clones listed, 83% are singletons.

The receptor comes from a woman aged 50 to 60 who had recovered from COVID-19. The chain joins TRBV2 to TRBJ1-2; D remains unclear. Sequencing was carried out using PBMCs or T cells enriched from blood (not recorded which). CDR3 DNA sequence: TGTGCCAGCAGTGTTACCACTCATGGCTACACCTTC. This codes for CASSVTTHGYTF.